This T cell receptor (beta chain) was sequenced during a study of OX40 agonist ivuxolimab in advanced cancers. Looking at the study overall: Across the patients, intravenous ivuxolimab was delivered every 2 weeks at 0.01 to 10 mg/kg. Checkpoint inhibitors had been given previously to roughly 36% of patients.

Study-level findings and limits: By week 6 at 0.1 to 3.0 mg/kg, blood CD4+ and CD8+ T cells had expanded clonally.

The length of the CDR3 is 14 residues. Germline lookup yields CDR1 MNHNY and CDR2 SVGAGI (reference sequence). The V and J ends lost 2 bases and 6 bases, in that order; junction bases with no gene match: 5. On this clone itself: Its antigen is still unknown.

Here immunoSEQ multiplex PCR was the method, and the copy in TCRdb shows in-frame clones only, minus some. The sample holds roughly 110,000 clones, about nine tenths seen once. The specimen was CD4+ or CD8+ T cells sorted from blood, collected in a trial of the OX40 agonist ivuxolimab. The sequence was obtained from an adult with an advanced solid tumor such as melanoma, head and neck, liver or kidney cancer. The rearrangement uses TRBV6-6 and TRBJ1-2; 8 nucleotides agree with TRBD1. The CDR3 spells CASSYTRTGNGYTF. CDR3 DNA: TGTGCCAGCAGTTACACCCGGACAGGGAATGGCTACACCTTC.